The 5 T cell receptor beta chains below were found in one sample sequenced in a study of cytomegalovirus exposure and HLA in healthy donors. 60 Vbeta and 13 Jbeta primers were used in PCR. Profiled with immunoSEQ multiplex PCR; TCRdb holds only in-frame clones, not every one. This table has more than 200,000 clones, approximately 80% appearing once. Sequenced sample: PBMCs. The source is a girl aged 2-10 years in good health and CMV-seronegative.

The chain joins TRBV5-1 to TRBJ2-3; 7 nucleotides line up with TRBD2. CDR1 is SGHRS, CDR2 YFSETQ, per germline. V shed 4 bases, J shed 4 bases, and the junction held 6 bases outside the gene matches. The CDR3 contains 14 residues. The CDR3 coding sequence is TGCGCCAGCAGCCCCGGGAGGAGGGCAGATACGCAGTATTTT. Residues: CASSPGRRADTQYF.

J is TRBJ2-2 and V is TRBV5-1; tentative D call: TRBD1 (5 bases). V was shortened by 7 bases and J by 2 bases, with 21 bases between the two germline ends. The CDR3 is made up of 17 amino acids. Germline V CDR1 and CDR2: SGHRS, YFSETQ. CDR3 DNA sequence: TGCGCCAGCCCCGCCGGATTCACAGGACGAAACACCGGGGAGCTGTTTTTT. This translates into CASPAGFTGRNTGELFF.

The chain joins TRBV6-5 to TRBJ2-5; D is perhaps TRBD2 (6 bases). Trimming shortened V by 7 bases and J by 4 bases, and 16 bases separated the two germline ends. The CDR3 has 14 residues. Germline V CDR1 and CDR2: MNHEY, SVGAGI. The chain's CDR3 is CASIPTGLVETQYF. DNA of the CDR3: TGTGCCAGCATTCCTACGGGACTCGTAGAGACCCAGTACTTC.

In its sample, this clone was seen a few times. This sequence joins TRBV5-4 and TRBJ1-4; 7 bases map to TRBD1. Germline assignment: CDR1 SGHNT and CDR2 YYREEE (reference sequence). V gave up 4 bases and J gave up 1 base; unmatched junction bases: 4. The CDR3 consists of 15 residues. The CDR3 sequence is CASSVNRGTNEKLFF. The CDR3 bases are TGTGCCAGCAGCGTGAACAGGGGAACTAATGAAAAACTGTTTTTT. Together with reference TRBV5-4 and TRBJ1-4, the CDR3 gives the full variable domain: ETGVTQSPTHLIKTRGQQVTLRCSSQSGHNTVSWYQQALGQGPQFIFQYYREEENGRGNFPPRFSGLQFPNYSSELNVNALELDDSALYLCASSVNRGTNEKLFFGSGTQLSVL.

This chain's CDR3 is CASSPYSTGGAGANVLTF. The DNA of the CDR3 is TGTGCCAGCAGCCCTTACTCGACAGGGGGAGCTGGGGCCAACGTCCTGACTTTC. The J gene is TRBJ2-6, the V gene TRBV7-6, with 9 bases aligning to TRBD1. Trimming removed 5 bases from V and 2 bases from J; junction bases left unmatched: 10. The length of the CDR3 is 18 residues. Germline V gives CDR1 SGHVS, CDR2 FNYEAQ.